The 9 T cell receptor beta chains presented below share a single source sample, sequenced in a study of blood T cell repertoires in COVID-19. Libraries were prepared by immunoSEQ multiplex PCR; TCRdb keeps only in-frame clonotypes and omits some of them. In the table there are under 250,000 clones, 85% to 90% of which are singletons. What was sequenced was PBMCs or T cells enriched from blood (not recorded which). The receptors stem from a young woman in a cohort exposed to, infected with or recovered from COVID-19 (not recorded which).

This clone was seen once. The V and J genes are TRBV21-1 and TRBJ1-1; the D segment call TRBD1 is taken from the table without a DNA check. TRBV21-1 is assigned pseudogene status. The CDR3 is 15 residues long. The CDR3 is CASSKGLQPNTEAFF. The DNA for the CDR3 is TGTGCCAGCAGCAAAGGGTTACAGCCGAACACTGAAGCTTTCTTT.

The rearrangement links TRBV3-1 (or the pseudogene TRBV3-2) to TRBJ2-3; TRBD2 matches at 11 bases. This CDR3 has 19 residues. CDR1 is LGHDT and CDR2 is YNNKEL in the germline V gene (reference sequence). V dropped 4 bases and J dropped 4; count of bases not matched to a gene: 16. CDR3: CASSRFGNPSGGIPDTQYF. CDR3 sequence (DNA): TGTGCCAGCAGCCGTTTCGGAAACCCTAGCGGGGGGATTCCAGATACGCAGTATTTT.

The CDR3 DNA is TGTGCCAGCAGTCCAAACAGGGTTACGCAGTATTTT. It codes for CASSPNRVTQYF. V usage is TRBV12-3 or TRBV12-4 and J usage is TRBJ2-3, with D possibly TRBD1 on 6 matching bases. This CDR3 is built from 12 residues. With 5 bases removed from V and 8 bases from J, the gap between germline ends came to 11 bases.

The CDR3 here is CASSIMPIGTAAGELFF. The CDR3 DNA sequence: TGTGCCAGTAGTATTATGCCTATTGGGACAGCCGCCGGGGAGCTGTTTTTT. The V call is TRBV19, the J call TRBJ2-2; TRBD1 aligns across 7 bases. There are 17 residues in the CDR3. Germline CDR1 reads LNHDA; CDR2 reads SQIVND (reference sequence). Losses at the gene ends were 3 bases for V and 6 bases for J; bases not matched to a gene: 13.

The chain is built from TRBV11-2 and TRBJ2-1, with D hard to call. Germline assignment: CDR1 SGHAT and CDR2 FQNNGV. The CDR3 has 11 residues. Trimming took 2 bases from V and 9 from J, leaving 5 bases between them. This CDR3 reads CASSLLGEQFF. CDR3 in DNA: TGTGCCAGCAGCTTACTAGGTGAGCAGTTCTTC.

This clone has more than one count but fewer than ten. CDR3 sequence reads: CASSQGYRGPLHF. CDR3 DNA sequence: TGCGCCAGCAGCCAAGGCTACAGGGGGCCCCTCCACTTT. The J gene is TRBJ1-6, the V gene TRBV4-1; TRBD1 matches at 8 bases. The ends lost 1 base at V and 13 bases at J; junction bases unmatched: 3. The CDR3 contains 13 residues. Germline CDR1 is MGHRA and CDR2 is YSYEKL.

The rearrangement joins TRBV2 to TRBJ2-1; TRBD2 agrees at 7 bases. Germline CDR1 SNHLY, CDR2 FYNNEI. The CDR3 has 16 residues. The V segment lost 6 bases and the J segment 2 bases; nucleotides outside the gene matches: 10. CDR3 sequence (DNA): TGTGCCAGCAGAAAAAGCGGGGTTAGGACCTACAATGAGCAGTTCTTC. Translated, it gives CASRKSGVRTYNEQFF.

J is TRBJ1-2 and V is TRBV15; D call uncertain. Germline V lookup: CDR1 LNHNV, CDR2 YYDKDF (reference sequence). The CDR3 loop spans 17 amino acids. The V end was cut by 0 bases, the J end by 3 bases, with 17 bases between. In nucleotides, the CDR3 is TGTGCCACCAGCAGAGATCCCGCGGGTGGGTCGCACTATGGCTACACCTTC. Translated, it gives CATSRDPAGGSHYGYTF.

This clone was seen more than once but under ten times. The chain joins TRBV7-8 to TRBJ1-6, with 7 bases that match TRBD1. Looked up from germline, CDR1 is SGHVS and CDR2 is FQNEAQ. V dropped 2 bases and J dropped 7; count of bases not matched to a gene: 11. CDR3 length equals 17 residues. CDR3 DNA sequence: TGTGCCAGCAGCTTACTGAGTGGGGGACAGAGAAATTCACCCCTCCACTTT. Protein sequence: CASSLLSGGQRNSPLHF.